This record concerns one T cell receptor (beta chain) sequence. Its antigen is unknown. Per-base qualities were not stored, and no clone one base away is much larger. This sample is drawn from a study of T cell responses to AZD1222 COVID-19 vaccine (dated by TCRdb to the early 2020s). Looking at the study overall: TCR sequencing was performed for 233 trial participants, of whom some 200 were given two doses of AZD1222 and around 25 were given two doses of MenACWY control vaccine. Trial participants were enrolled into age subgroups of 18-55, 56-69 and 70-plus years, which contained approximately 150, 28 and 58 TCR-sequenced participants, respectively.

The time point label on this specimen signifies: baseline before first vaccination. In the paper's terms, the treatment or condition label means: meningococcal conjugate vaccine given as trial control. Samples from vaccinated people were obtained from the UK trials COV001 and COV002, which included a single-blind randomized controlled phase 2/3 trial of AZD1222 (ChAdOx1 nCoV-19) in healthy adults. For TCRbeta chain sequencing, PBMC samples from trial participants were taken at day 0 and at day 28 after the second dose. There are 16 amino acids in the CDR3, from cysteine to phenylalanine inclusive. The only DNA kept is the CDR3, 48 bases in frame from the first base. Trimming removed 3 bases from V and 3 bases from J; the gene matches leave 3 bases unexplained. Per the germline V gene (reference sequence), DFQATT is the CDR1 and SNEGSKA is the CDR2. The CDR3 regions of human TCRbeta chains were analyzed by immunosequencing. In the authors' own workflow: TCRs in the repertoires were compared against a reference library of SARS-CoV-2-specific TCRs that had been generated with the MIRA antigen-specificity platform. Breadth was defined as the fraction of unique TCRs that were SARS-CoV-2-associated, and depth was defined as the fraction of total T cells that were SARS-CoV-2-associated. Using the MIRA data, each spike-specific TCR was mapped to the spike region that the TCR reacts to and placed in a CD4 or CD8 class. Log10-transformed breadth and depth values were compared by one-way ANOVA with Sidak's multiple comparisons tests. This is the immuneACCESS table as TCRdb keeps it, with only in-frame sequences that have V and J called. A part of the clones is gone; compared with another copy, unresolved V genes explain less than half, and the rest is unexplained. The V and J calls and clone size come from that table; D and trimming were worked out from the DNA. Present in this sample are 130,000 or so clones, roughly 90% of which were seen just once. Around 10% of the sample comes from the top ten.

Overall study results and their limits: Participants were mostly white British and included more females than males, and it was suggested by the authors that clonal diversity may have been underestimated. CD4 TCRs associated with the vaccine covered the entire spike protein, and the dominant responses were in regions 160-218 and 743-854. Only five to seven AZD1222 recipients were SARS-CoV-2 seropositive at baseline, limiting conclusions about previously exposed vaccinees. The 56-69-year group was small, and its depth increase did not reach significance, likely because of low power. Reportedly, almost half of the unique spike-specific TCRs recognized epitopes lying outside the regions that are mutated in the B.1.351 and B.1.1.7 variants. A significant rise in spike-specific TCR breadth and depth was observed after two AZD1222 doses relative to day 0 and relative to MenACWY recipients. No day 14 peak-response samples were available, so repertoires were characterized only after the peak T cell response.

Rearrangement joined TRBV20-1 to TRBJ2-6, with 12 bases in between that match TRBD2. This TCR was sampled from an adult in good health. The source was peripheral blood, collected on day 0 of MenACWY control vaccination. CDR3 loop: CSASTTSGSGANVLTF. The DNA reads as follows: TGCAGTGCTAGTACGACTAGCGGGAGTGGGGCCAACGTCCTGACTTTC.